This record concerns one T cell receptor (beta chain) sequence. These data originate in a study of T cells in localized non-small cell lung cancer. TCRdb's table, derived via immunoSEQ multiplex PCR, lists solely in-frame clones and lacks some. This table has approximately 15,000 clones, 90% appearing once. Germline CDR1 is SGHRS and CDR2 is YFSETQ. The CDR3 length is 17 residues. Between the trimmed V and J ends, which lost 3 bases and 7 bases, there was a span of 20 bases. Sequencing used peripheral blood mononuclear cells, obtained before any cancer treatment. The TCR comes from a woman aged 40-70 years with stage III lung adenocarcinoma. This chain uses TRBV5-1 with TRBJ1-6, with a weak D call TRBD1 (6 bases). CDR3 loop: CASSSSGTGSLNSPLHF. The CDR3 DNA reads as TGCGCCAGCAGCTCCTCCGGTACAGGGAGTTTGAATTCACCCCTCCACTTT.